This T cell receptor beta chain was captured in a study of T cells in Graves' hyperthyroidism and ophthalmopathy. The CDR3 runs to 13 residues. Trimming stripped 6 bases from V and 2 bases from J, with 11 bases between. The germline V gene encodes CDR1 MNHEY and CDR2 SVGEGT. The diagnostic basis comprised clinical symptoms, serum thyroxine and TRAb, thyroid ultrasound and orbital computed tomography. Blood was drawn at first hyperthyroidism diagnosis, before any ophthalmopathy symptoms. This clonotype was picked up many times. Amplification yielded TCR beta CDR3 regions, with RNA transcripts as the source. Primed by the HTBI set, a first-round RT-PCR was run on the TCR CDR3. TCRdb reprocessed the multiplex PCR reads with MiXCR, giving one entry per CDR3 protein. The table has around 280,000 distinct CDR3 sequences, about an eighth seen once.

The TCR sequence derives from a woman in her twenties or thirties with Graves' hyperthyroidism that later progressed to Graves' ophthalmopathy. The chain joins TRBV6-2 or TRBV6-3 to TRBJ2-7; D is unclear. Sequencing was done on a sample of blood. CDR3 in DNA: TGTGCCAGCAGCACGAACTTGGCCTACGAGCAGTACTTC. Residues: CASSTNLAYEQYF.